This TCR beta chain came from a study of blood T cell repertoires in COVID-19. Study context: Samples representing acute and convalescent COVID-19 were sourced from the United States, Italy and Spain.

The authors' processing: The assay estimated nucleated cells by amplifying reference gene primers. The data were produced by immunoSEQ multiplex PCR, yet TCRdb's version contains in-frame clones alone and is incomplete. That table furnishes V, J and clone size, whereas the DNA furnished D and trimming. The table records under 450,000 clones, about 86% of them present only once. Germline assignment: CDR1 SGHTS and CDR2 YDEGEE. The CDR3 covers 19 residues. V trimming: 5 bases; J trimming: 0 bases; junction bases outside the gene matches: 16. This receptor was taken from a woman in her sixties with COVID-19, enrolled during active disease. The genes are TRBV5-8 and TRBJ1-5, with TRBD1 matching 8 bases. Sequencing used peripheral blood. The CDR3 loop reads CASRALGDRRNYSNQPQHF. CDR3 DNA: TGTGCCAGCAGGGCTTTGGGGGACAGGAGAAATTATAGCAATCAGCCCCAGCATTTT.